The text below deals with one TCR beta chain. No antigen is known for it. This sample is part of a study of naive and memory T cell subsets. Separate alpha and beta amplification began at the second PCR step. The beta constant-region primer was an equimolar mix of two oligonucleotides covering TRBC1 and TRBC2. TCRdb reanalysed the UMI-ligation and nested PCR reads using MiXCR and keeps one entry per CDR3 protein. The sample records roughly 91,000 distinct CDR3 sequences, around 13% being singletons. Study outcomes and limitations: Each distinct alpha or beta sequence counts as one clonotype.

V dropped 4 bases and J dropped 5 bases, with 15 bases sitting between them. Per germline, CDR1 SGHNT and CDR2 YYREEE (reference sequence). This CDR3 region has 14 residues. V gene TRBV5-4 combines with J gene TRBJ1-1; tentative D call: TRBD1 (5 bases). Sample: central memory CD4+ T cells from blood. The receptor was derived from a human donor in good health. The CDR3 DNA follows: TGTGCCAGCAGCGCCGGGACCCTGAGGACTGAAGCTTTCTTT. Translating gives CASSAGTLRTEAFF.